These 5 T cell receptor beta chains were sequenced from one sample in a study of post-analysis software for immune sequencing data. The study's findings and limits: TRBV5-6, TRBV5-1 and TRBV20-1 were among four or five TRBV segments more frequent in patients than controls.

Tagging with unique molecular identifiers was a feature of the TCR beta cDNA libraries. TCRdb reprocessed the PCR reads with MiXCR, giving one entry per CDR3 protein. Of around 700,000 distinct CDR3 sequences in the sample, approximately 59% were seen once. No cognate antigen is known for these TCRs. Specimen: blood. Receptors originate from a girl aged 2-10 years with multiple sclerosis.

V and J are TRBV10-3 and TRBJ2-7; possible D gene TRBD2, 5 bases. Germline V lookup: CDR1 ENHRY, CDR2 SYGVKD. V gave up 0 bases and J gave up 1 base, with 7 bases separating them. CDR3 length equals 14 residues. As DNA, the CDR3 is TGTGCCATCAGTGAGTCCCTAGCTTCCTACGAGCAGTACTTC. Protein product: CAISESLASYEQYF.

This clonotype was detected only once. The V and J genes are TRBV20-1 and TRBJ1-5, with a weak D call TRBD1 (5 bases). Per germline, CDR1 DFQATT and CDR2 SNEGSKA (reference sequence). V was shortened by 3 bases and J by 5 bases, with 5 bases between the two germline ends. The CDR3 covers 11 residues. The DNA of the CDR3 is TGCAGTGCTAGGGGGGATCAGCCCCAGCATTTT. This sequence encodes CSARGDQPQHF.

The V gene is TRBV6-1, the J gene TRBJ1-1; a possible D gene is TRBD1 (6 bases). CDR3 size: 13 residues. Germline V gives CDR1 MNHNS, CDR2 SASEGT. V was cut by 6 bases and J by 1 base, with 9 bases left in between. The CDR3 DNA reads TGTGCCAGCAGGAAGACAGGGAACACTGAAGCTTTCTTT. Encoded protein: CASRKTGNTEAFF.

J is TRBJ2-1 and V is TRBV6-2 or TRBV6-3; D is possibly TRBD2 (6 bases). The CDR3 totals 13 residues. V gave up 6 bases and J gave up 9 bases, with 15 bases separating them. CDR1 is MNHEY and CDR2 is SVGEGT in the germline V gene. The CDR3 DNA follows: TGTGCCAGCAGGAGAGGGACTCCCATTGAGCAGTTCTTC. Translated, it gives CASRRGTPIEQFF.

This rearrangement joins TRBV5-1 to TRBJ1-6; maybe TRBD1 (6 bases). Germline-derived CDR1 and CDR2 are SGHRS and YFSETQ. V dropped 1 base and J dropped 10 bases, with 9 bases sitting between them. This CDR3 contains 13 residues. The chain's CDR3 is CASSLNRDSPLHF. The CDR3 DNA is TGCGCCAGCAGCTTGAACAGGGACTCACCCCTCCACTTT.